This entry lists 29 T cell receptor beta chains sequenced from one sample in a study of cytomegalovirus exposure and HLA in healthy donors. With 60 Vbeta and 13 Jbeta primers, the PCR was carried out. TCRdb keeps only in-frame clones here, not all; method: immunoSEQ multiplex PCR. The data contain roughly 110,000 clones, about 83% of them singletons. Sequenced: PBMCs. All receptors derive from a female donor in good health and CMV-seronegative.

This chain uses TRBV7-8 with TRBJ1-2, with a weak D call TRBD1 (6 bases). This CDR3 has 15 amino acids. V lost 5 bases, J lost 4 bases, and 17 bases lay in between. Germline-derived CDR1 and CDR2 are SGHVS and FQNEAQ. The CDR3 sequence: CASSPRGASFYGYTF. Written as DNA, the CDR3 is TGTGCCAGCAGCCCTCGGGGGGCTAGTTTCTATGGCTACACCTTC.

There are a few counts of this clone. The CDR3 spells CASSERTDYGYTF. In DNA form, the CDR3 reads TGCGCCAGCAGTGAGAGGACAGACTATGGCTACACCTTC. V usage is TRBV10-2 and J usage is TRBJ1-2; TRBD1 might be the D (6 bases). The CDR3 sequence is 13 residues long. The germline V gene has CDR1 WSHSY and CDR2 SAAADI. Trimming stripped 2 bases from V and 3 bases from J, with 7 bases between.

The gene calls are TRBV6-1 and TRBJ2-1; TRBD1 agrees at 10 bases. J lost 9 bases, V lost 2 bases, and 10 bases had no gene match. CDR1 is MNHNS and CDR2 is SASEGT in the germline V gene. The CDR3 spans 16 residues. CDR3 loop: CASSENPGTGEGEQFF. The CDR3 nucleotides are TGTGCCAGCAGTGAAAACCCCGGGACAGGGGAGGGTGAGCAGTTCTTC.

Concerning this clone: This likely comes from a read error, as the CDR3 has no conserved phenylalanine or tryptophan at its end. V usage is TRBV2 and J usage is TRBJ1-2, with 7 bases lining up with TRBD1. Unmatched junction bases numbered 20, after V lost 11 bases and J lost 5 bases. The CDR3 totals 16 residues. In germline, CDR1 is SNHLY, CDR2 FYNNEI. CDR3 sequence reads: CAGSIRGPEGNYGYTL. The CDR3 coding sequence is TGTGCCGGATCTATAAGGGGGCCCGAGGGAAATTATGGCTACACCCTC.

V and J are TRBV5-5 and TRBJ1-5, with TRBD1 as a possible D gene (5 bases). Trimming removed 4 bases at V and 1 base at J, with 12 bases between. The CDR3 is 15 amino acids. Germline V gene lookup returns CDR1 SGHKS and CDR2 YYEKEE (reference sequence). The CDR3 sequence is CASSPRGNSNQPQHF. The CDR3 DNA sequence: TGTGCCAGCAGCCCTCGGGGGAACAGCAATCAGCCCCAGCATTTT.

The V gene is TRBV27, the J gene TRBJ2-2; TRBD2 matches 8 bases. V gave up 3 bases and J gave up 6 bases; unmatched junction bases: 9. CDR3 size: 16 residues. Germline-derived CDR1 and CDR2 are MNHEY and SMNVEV (reference sequence). The CDR3 nucleotides read TGTGCCAGCAGTTTTTTAGCGTCAGCGGGGGCCGGGGAGCTGTTTTTT. Translation: CASSFLASAGAGELFF.

The chain recombines TRBV5-1 with TRBJ1-1, with TRBD1 identical over 7 bases. J lost 1 base, V lost 2 bases, and 2 bases had no gene match. The CDR3 extends over 14 amino acids. Germline assignment: CDR1 SGHRS and CDR2 YFSETQ. In nucleotides, the CDR3 is TGCGCCAGCAGCTTACAGGGGTCGAACACTGAAGCTTTCTTT. Protein sequence: CASSLQGSNTEAFF.

The V gene is TRBV30, the J gene TRBJ2-7; D may be TRBD1 (5 bases). The V gene's germline CDR1 is GTSNPN and CDR2 SVGIG (reference sequence). The CDR3 loop spans 15 amino acids. Trimming stripped 0 bases from V and 4 bases from J, with 16 bases between. CDR3 sequence: CAWSVVTGGAYEQYF. In nucleotides, the CDR3 is TGTGCCTGGAGTGTAGTCACAGGTGGGGCTTACGAGCAGTACTTC. Filled out from reference TRBV30 and TRBJ2-7, the complete variable domain reads SQTIHQWPATLVQPVGSPLSLECTVEGTSNPNLYWYRQAAGRGLQLLFYSVGIGQISSEVPQNLSASRPQDRQFILSSKKLLLSDSGFYLCAWSVVTGGAYEQYFGPGTRLTVT.

The genes are TRBV4-1 and TRBJ2-1; 13 bases fit TRBD2. CDR3 length: 19 amino acids. Germline V gene lookup returns CDR1 MGHRA and CDR2 YSYEKL. The V and J ends lost 0 bases and 0 bases, in that order; junction bases with no gene match: 5. CDR3 protein: CASSQERLAGGLSYNEQFF. The CDR3 nucleotides read TGCGCCAGCAGCCAAGAGCGACTAGCGGGGGGACTCTCCTACAATGAGCAGTTCTTC.

The V gene is TRBV5-1, the J gene TRBJ2-2; no reliable D call. V lost 0 bases, J lost 3 bases, and 6 bases lay in between. Germline CDR1 reads SGHRS; CDR2 reads YFSETQ. The CDR3 loop spans 14 amino acids. CDR3 DNA: TGCGCCAGCAGCTTGGGGAGTGACACCGGGGAGCTGTTTTTT. This encodes CASSLGSDTGELFF.

The chain has TRBV28 and TRBJ2-7; TRBD2 agrees at 10 bases. The germline gives CDR1 MDHEN, CDR2 SYDVKM. J lost 10 bases, V lost 4 bases, and 13 bases had no gene match. The CDR3 consists of 15 residues. CDR3 DNA sequence: TGTGCCAGCAGTTCCCTAGCGGGGGCGAACGAGCTCCAGTACTTC. It codes for CASSSLAGANELQYF.

The chain uses TRBV2 and TRBJ1-5; 10 nucleotides match TRBD1. Germline-derived CDR1 and CDR2 are SNHLY and FYNNEI. V was clipped by 2 bases and J by 2 bases; unmatched bases: 6. The CDR3 runs to 17 residues. The CDR3 is CASSESGQGRGNQPQHF. The DNA of the CDR3 is TGTGCCAGCAGTGAATCGGGACAGGGGAGGGGCAATCAGCCCCAGCATTTT.

The table lists this clone with a few counts. The sample has other DNA sequences that encode this CDR3 too. The CDR3, as DNA: TGTGCCAGCAGCTTAGAGGGGACTAGCGGTGGCTACGAGCAGTACTTC. Translation: CASSLEGTSGGYEQYF. The chain recombines TRBV7-2 with TRBJ2-7, with TRBD2 identical over 11 bases. After removal of 1 base from V and 3 bases from J, the junction contained 5 bases not matched to a gene. The CDR3 sequence is 16 residues long. The V gene's germline CDR1 is SGHTA and CDR2 FQGNSA. Supplemented by reference TRBV7-2 and TRBJ2-7, the full variable domain reads GAGVSQSPSNKVTEKGKDVELRCDPISGHTALYWYRQSLGQGLEFLIYFQGNSAPDKSGLPSDRFSAERTGGSVSTLTIQRTQQEDSAVYLCASSLEGTSGGYEQYFGPGTRLTVT.

V is TRBV7-9 and J is TRBJ1-1, with D perhaps TRBD1 (6 bases). The V end was cut by 2 bases, the J end by 11 bases, with 18 bases between. The CDR3 consists of 14 residues. Germline lookup yields CDR1 SEHNR and CDR2 FQNEAQ (reference sequence). For the CDR3, the DNA is TGTGCCAGCAGCTTAATGGGGAGGGACACGGGGGCTTTCTTT. It encodes CASSLMGRDTGAFF.

The rearrangement uses TRBV5-4 and TRBJ2-1, with D possibly TRBD1 on 8 matching bases. Germline V gives CDR1 SGHNT, CDR2 YYREEE (reference sequence). CDR3 length: 17 amino acids. Trimming stripped 0 bases from V and 8 bases from J, with 21 bases between. The CDR3 DNA reads TGTGCCAGCAGCTTGGGGGGGGGCAGGGGGCTAGTCGATGAGCAGTTCTTC. This encodes CASSLGGGRGLVDEQFF.

The chain uses TRBV5-5 and TRBJ1-1; possibly TRBD1 for D (6 bases). The germline V gene has CDR1 SGHKS and CDR2 YYEKEE (reference sequence). V lost 2 bases and J lost 1, with 12 bases in between. This CDR3 contains 15 residues. This chain's CDR3 is CASSFQGRGNTEAFF. Here the CDR3 DNA reads TGTGCCAGCAGCTTTCAGGGGCGAGGGAACACTGAAGCTTTCTTT. Drawing the rest from reference TRBV5-5 and TRBJ1-1, the complete variable domain is DAGVTQSPTHLIKTRGQQVTLRCSPISGHKSVSWYQQVLGQGPQFIFQYYEKEERGRGNFPDRFSARQFPNYSSELNVNALLLGDSALYLCASSFQGRGNTEAFFGQGTRLTVV.

This chain connects TRBV19 to TRBJ1-5; D is ambiguous. The germline V gene has CDR1 LNHDA and CDR2 SQIVND (reference sequence). The CDR3 sequence is 15 residues long. V gave up 3 bases and J gave up 5 bases, with 14 bases separating them. The DNA for the CDR3 is TGTGCCAGTAGTATGTTAACAGAACAGCATCAGCCCCAGCATTTT. It codes for CASSMLTEQHQPQHF.

The rearrangement uses TRBV21-1 and TRBJ1-5; the D call in the table, TRBD1, was not verified against the DNA. TRBV21-1 is a pseudogene locus. The CDR3 runs to 19 residues. CDR3 loop: CASSKGCGSTGEGNQPQHF. The CDR3 region has the DNA TGTGCCAGCAGCAAAGGCTGTGGCTCGACAGGGGAGGGCAATCAGCCCCAGCATTTT.

CDR3 DNA: TGTGCCAGTAGTGCCATTGGAGGGGCCGGCGGCACCGGGGAGCTGTTTTTT. Translated, it gives CASSAIGGAGGTGELFF. This chain connects TRBV19 to TRBJ2-2, with D possibly TRBD2 on 6 matching bases. CDR1 LNHDA and CDR2 SQIVND come from the germline V gene (reference sequence). V was clipped by 5 bases and J by 4 bases, with 20 bases between them. The CDR3 totals 17 residues.

The V and J genes are TRBV14 and TRBJ2-7; 7 nucleotides match TRBD2. The CDR3 consists of 15 residues. Germline V gene sequence: CDR1 SGHDN, CDR2 FVKESK. J lost 2 bases, V lost 1 base, and 5 bases had no gene match. The CDR3 is CASSQAGGSAYEQYF. The CDR3 DNA reads TGTGCCAGCAGCCAAGCCGGGGGGTCCGCCTACGAGCAGTACTTC.

The rearrangement joins TRBV6-6 to TRBJ2-2; no clear D. Trimming took off 1 base at V and 4 bases at J, with 7 bases between the two ends. Germline V gene data show CDR1 as MNHNY and CDR2 as SVGAGI (reference sequence). This CDR3 comprises 14 residues. The CDR3 DNA sequence: TGTGCCAGCAGTTACTTCCAACTCACCGGGGAGCTGTTTTTT. Protein product: CASSYFQLTGELFF.

This clone was observed a few times. The genes are TRBV2 and TRBJ1-4; possible D gene TRBD1, 5 bases. The CDR3 extends over 16 amino acids. The germline V gene has CDR1 SNHLY and CDR2 FYNNEI. Trimming removed 2 bases from V and 6 bases from J, with 16 bases in between. The chain's CDR3 is CASSEYGGDGDEKLFF. The CDR3 coding sequence is TGTGCCAGCAGTGAATACGGGGGGGACGGAGATGAAAAACTGTTTTTT.

The chain uses TRBV4-2 and TRBJ2-5, with 9 bases lining up with TRBD2. Unmatched junction bases numbered 13, after V lost 3 bases and J lost 5 bases. Looked up from germline, CDR1 is LGHNA and CDR2 is YNFKEQ. This CDR3 comprises 17 residues. CDR3 bases: TGTGCCAGCAGCCAGGGCTTAGGCGGGGGGGCCGGGGAGACCCAGTACTTC. Translation: CASSQGLGGGAGETQYF.

In the case of this clone: The junction does not match germline at one end; this may be a read error. The rearrangement links TRBV7-9 to TRBJ1-2; D is perhaps TRBD1 (5 bases). The CDR3 is 12 amino acids. Germline V gene data show CDR1 as SEHNR and CDR2 as FQNEAQ (reference sequence). CDR3 region: CSSIQGSGGYTF. CDR3 nucleotides: TGTTCCAGCATTCAGGGTTCGGGTGGCTACACCTTC.

This chain connects TRBV19 to TRBJ1-1; no clear D gene. The CDR3 spans 16 residues. The germline CDR1 and CDR2 sequences are LNHDA and SQIVND (reference sequence). V was clipped by 1 base and J by 2 bases, with 14 bases between them. As DNA, the CDR3 is TGTGCCAGTAGTATAGGACGGGCAGGAGGAAACACTGAAGCTTTCTTT. Its translation is CASSIGRAGGNTEAFF.

V and J are TRBV5-1 and TRBJ1-2; the D is unclear. Per the germline V gene, CDR1 is SGHRS and CDR2 is YFSETQ. CDR3 length equals 12 residues. V was clipped by 4 bases and J by 4 bases, with 8 bases between them. This CDR3 reads CASSGGLYGYTF. The DNA for the CDR3 is TGCGCCAGCAGCGGCGGACTCTATGGCTACACCTTC.

This clone was counted between two and nine times. This sequence joins TRBV7-8 and TRBJ2-3; 7 bases map to TRBD2. The germline gives CDR1 SGHVS, CDR2 FQNEAQ. With 8 bases clipped from V and 11 bases from J, the junction kept 16 bases outside the gene matches. CDR3 length: 14 amino acids. The CDR3 DNA sequence: TGTGCCAGCGGCCCTAGCGGCTTGATTAACGGGCAGTATTTT. It specifies CASGPSGLINGQYF.

The CDR3 loop reads CASSIGGRNEQFF. In DNA form, the CDR3 reads TGTGCCAGTAGTATAGGGGGCCGGAATGAGCAGTTCTTC. The chain couples TRBV19 to TRBJ2-1, with D tentatively TRBD1 (5 bases). Germline loops: CDR1 LNHDA, CDR2 SQIVND (reference sequence). Trimming took off 1 base at V and 7 bases at J, with 8 bases between the two ends. This CDR3 region has 13 residues.

The chain uses TRBV19 and TRBJ1-2; tentatively, D is TRBD1 (6 bases). V was trimmed by 2 bases and J by 5 bases, leaving 9 bases between them. Germline loops: CDR1 LNHDA, CDR2 SQIVND (reference sequence). The CDR3 consists of 13 residues. The CDR3 coding sequence is TGTGCCAGTAGTATACCCACAGGGTATGGCTACACCTTC. Encoded protein: CASSIPTGYGYTF.